This T cell receptor beta chain was identified during a study of CD8 T cells in Susac syndrome. Matching for age and sex applied to the controls, who were healthy donors. In contrast to the negatively isolated CD8+ and CD4+ T cells, TEMRA cells were FACS-enriched. When the RNA was reverse transcribed, random hexamers were used with an input of about 0.45 to 1 ug. The immunoSEQ assay covered 54 Vbeta and 13 Jbeta segments for CDR3. One entry per CDR3 protein, called by TCRdb with MiXCR from the immunoSEQ multiplex PCR reads. The table shows 95,000 or so distinct CDR3 sequences, with roughly 93% occurring only once. The CDR3 sequence is 14 residues long. Germline CDR1 is PRHDT and CDR2 is FYEKMQ (reference sequence). V lost 4 bases and J lost 4; bases outside the gene matches: 2.

The chain carries TRBV13 and TRBJ1-1, with 11 bases aligning to TRBD1. Sequenced material: CD8+ T cells from PBMCs. The sequence was collected from a human donor in good health. CDR3 nucleotide sequence: TGTGCCAGCAGCTACGGACAGGGGGCCACTGAAGCTTTCTTT. Its translation: CASSYGQGATEAFF. The full variable domain, its missing parts supplied by reference TRBV13 and TRBJ1-1, is AAGVIQSPRHLIKEKRETATLKCYPIPRHDTVYWYQQGPGQDPQFLISFYEKMQSDKGSIPDRFSAQQFSDYHSELNMSSLELGDSALYFCASSYGQGATEAFFGQGTRLTVV.